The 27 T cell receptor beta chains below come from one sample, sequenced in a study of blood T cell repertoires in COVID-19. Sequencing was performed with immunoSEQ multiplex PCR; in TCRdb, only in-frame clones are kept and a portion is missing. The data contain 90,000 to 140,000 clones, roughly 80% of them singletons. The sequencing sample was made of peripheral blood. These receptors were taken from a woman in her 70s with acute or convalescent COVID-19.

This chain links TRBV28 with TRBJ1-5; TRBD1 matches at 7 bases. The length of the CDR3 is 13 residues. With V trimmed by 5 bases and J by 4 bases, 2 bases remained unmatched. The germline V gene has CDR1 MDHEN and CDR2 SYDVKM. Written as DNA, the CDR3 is TGTGCCAGCAGTACAGGGGTGAATCAGCCCCAGCATTTT. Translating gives CASSTGVNQPQHF.

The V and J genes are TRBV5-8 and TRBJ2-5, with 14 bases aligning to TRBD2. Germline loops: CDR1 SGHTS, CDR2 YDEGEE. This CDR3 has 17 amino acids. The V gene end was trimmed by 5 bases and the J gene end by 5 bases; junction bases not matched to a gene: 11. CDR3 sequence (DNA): TGTGCCAGCAGTAAGGGACTAGCGGGGGCCCTTGTGGAGACCCAGTACTTC. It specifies CASSKGLAGALVETQYF. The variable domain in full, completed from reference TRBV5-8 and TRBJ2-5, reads EAGVTQSPTHLIKTRGQQATLRCSPISGHTSVYWYQQALGLGLQFLLWYDEGEERNRGNFPPRFSGRQFPNYSSELNVNALELEDSALYLCASSKGLAGALVETQYFGPGTRLLVL.

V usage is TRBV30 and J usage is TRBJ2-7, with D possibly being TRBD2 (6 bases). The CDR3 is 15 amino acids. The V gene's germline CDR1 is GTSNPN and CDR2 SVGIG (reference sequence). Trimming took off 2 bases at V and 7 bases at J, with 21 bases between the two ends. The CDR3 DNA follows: TGTGCCTGGAGTTCGACACTGGACCCGGGAGTGGAGCAGTACTTC. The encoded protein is CAWSSTLDPGVEQYF.

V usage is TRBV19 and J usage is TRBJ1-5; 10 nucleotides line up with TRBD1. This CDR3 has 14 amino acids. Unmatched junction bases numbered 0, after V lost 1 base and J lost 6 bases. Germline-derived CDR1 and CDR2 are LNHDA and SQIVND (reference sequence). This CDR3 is CASSIGQGAQPQHF. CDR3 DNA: TGTGCCAGTAGTATAGGACAGGGGGCTCAGCCCCAGCATTTT.

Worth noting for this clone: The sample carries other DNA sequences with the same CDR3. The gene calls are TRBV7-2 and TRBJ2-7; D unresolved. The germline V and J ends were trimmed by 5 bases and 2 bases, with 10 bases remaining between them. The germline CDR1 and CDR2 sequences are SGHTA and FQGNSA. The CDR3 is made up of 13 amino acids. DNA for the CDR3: TGTGCCAGCAGCCTTTCTGGCACCTACGAGCAGTACTTC. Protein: CASSLSGTYEQYF.

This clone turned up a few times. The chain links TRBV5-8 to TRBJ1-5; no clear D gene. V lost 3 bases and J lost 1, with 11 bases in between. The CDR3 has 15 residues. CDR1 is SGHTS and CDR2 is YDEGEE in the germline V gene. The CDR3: CASSSPGRSNQPQHF. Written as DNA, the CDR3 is TGTGCCAGCAGCTCTCCGGGAAGGAGCAATCAGCCCCAGCATTTT.

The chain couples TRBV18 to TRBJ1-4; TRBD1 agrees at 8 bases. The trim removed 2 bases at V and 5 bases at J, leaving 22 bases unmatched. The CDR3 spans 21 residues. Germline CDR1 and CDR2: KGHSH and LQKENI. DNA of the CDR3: TGTGCCAGCTCACCAATTCAGGGGGCTGAGCCTGGCGTTTCCGTAAATGAAAAACTGTTTTTT. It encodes CASSPIQGAEPGVSVNEKLFF.

The CDR3 here is CSAEGAGNTEAFF. Written as DNA, the CDR3 is TGCAGCGCCGAGGGTGCGGGGAACACTGAAGCTTTCTTT. The chain combines TRBV29-1 with TRBJ1-1; D is ambiguous. Per germline, CDR1 SQVTM and CDR2 ANQGSEA. Trimming stripped 7 bases from V and 1 base from J, with 13 bases between. CDR3 size: 13 residues.

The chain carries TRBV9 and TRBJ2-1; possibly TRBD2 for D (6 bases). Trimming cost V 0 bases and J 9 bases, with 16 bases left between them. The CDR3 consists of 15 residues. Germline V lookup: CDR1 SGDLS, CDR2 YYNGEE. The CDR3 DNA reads TGTGCCAGCAGCGTAGCGGGAGATGGACAATTTGAGCAGTTCTTC. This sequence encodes CASSVAGDGQFEQFF.

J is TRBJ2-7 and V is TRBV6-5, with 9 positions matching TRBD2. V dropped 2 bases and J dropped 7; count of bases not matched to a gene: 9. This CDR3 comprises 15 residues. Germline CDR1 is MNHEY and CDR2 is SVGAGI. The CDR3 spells CASSYAASGVGEQYF. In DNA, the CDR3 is TGTGCCAGCAGTTACGCGGCTAGCGGGGTGGGGGAGCAGTACTTC.

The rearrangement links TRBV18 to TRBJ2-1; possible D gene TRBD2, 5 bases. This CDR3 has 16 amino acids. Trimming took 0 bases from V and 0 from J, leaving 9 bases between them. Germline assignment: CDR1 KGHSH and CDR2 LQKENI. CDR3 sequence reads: CASSPPRGSSYNEQFF. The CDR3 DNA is TGTGCCAGCTCACCACCCCGGGGAAGCTCCTACAATGAGCAGTTCTTC.

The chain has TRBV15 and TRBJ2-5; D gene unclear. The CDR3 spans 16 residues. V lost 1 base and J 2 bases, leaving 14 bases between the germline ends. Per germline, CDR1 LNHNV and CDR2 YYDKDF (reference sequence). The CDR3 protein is CATSRATANPQETQYF. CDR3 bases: TGTGCCACCAGCAGAGCTACAGCAAACCCACAAGAGACCCAGTACTTC.

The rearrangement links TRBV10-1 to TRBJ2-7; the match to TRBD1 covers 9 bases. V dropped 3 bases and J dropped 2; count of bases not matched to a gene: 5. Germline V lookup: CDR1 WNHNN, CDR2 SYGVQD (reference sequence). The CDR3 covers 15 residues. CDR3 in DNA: TGCGCCAGCAGTGAAGGGACAGGGCTAACCTACGAGCAGTACTTC. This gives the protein CASSEGTGLTYEQYF.

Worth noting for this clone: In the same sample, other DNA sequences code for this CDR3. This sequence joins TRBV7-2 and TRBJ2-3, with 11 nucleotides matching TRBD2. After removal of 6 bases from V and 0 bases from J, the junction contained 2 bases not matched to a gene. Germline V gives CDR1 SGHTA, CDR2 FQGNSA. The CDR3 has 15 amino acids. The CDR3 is CASRRTSGSTDTQYF. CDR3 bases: TGTGCCAGCAGGAGGACTAGCGGGAGCACAGATACGCAGTATTTT. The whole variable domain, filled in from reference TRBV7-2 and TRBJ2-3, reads GAGVSQSPSNKVTEKGKDVELRCDPISGHTALYWYRQSLGQGLEFLIYFQGNSAPDKSGLPSDRFSAERTGGSVSTLTIQRTQQEDSAVYLCASRRTSGSTDTQYFGPGTRLTVL.

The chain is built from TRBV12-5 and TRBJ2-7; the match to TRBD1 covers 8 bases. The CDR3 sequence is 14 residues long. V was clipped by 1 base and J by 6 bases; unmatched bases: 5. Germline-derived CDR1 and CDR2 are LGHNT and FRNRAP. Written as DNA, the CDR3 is TGTGCTAGTGGTTTGGGGGACAGGATCCGCGAGCAGTACTTC. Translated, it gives CASGLGDRIREQYF. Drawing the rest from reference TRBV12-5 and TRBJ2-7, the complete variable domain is DARVTQTPRHKVTEMGQEVTMRCQPILGHNTVFWYRQTMMQGLELLAYFRNRAPLDDSGMPKDRFSAEMPDATLATLKIQPSEPRDSAVYFCASGLGDRIREQYFGPGTRLTVT.

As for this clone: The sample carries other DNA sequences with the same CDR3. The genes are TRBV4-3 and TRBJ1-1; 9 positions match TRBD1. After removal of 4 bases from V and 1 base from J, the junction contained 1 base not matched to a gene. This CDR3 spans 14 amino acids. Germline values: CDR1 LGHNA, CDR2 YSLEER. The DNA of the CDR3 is TGCGCCAGCAGCCCGGGACAGGGGAACACTGAAGCTTTCTTT. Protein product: CASSPGQGNTEAFF.

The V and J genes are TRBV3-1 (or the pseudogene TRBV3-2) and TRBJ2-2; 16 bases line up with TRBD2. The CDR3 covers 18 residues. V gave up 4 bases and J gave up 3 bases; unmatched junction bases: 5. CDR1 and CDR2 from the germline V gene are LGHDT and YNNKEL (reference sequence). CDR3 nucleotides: TGTGCCAGCAGCCCGGGACTAGCGGGAGGGCGTGACACCGGGGAGCTGTTTTTT. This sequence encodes CASSPGLAGGRDTGELFF.

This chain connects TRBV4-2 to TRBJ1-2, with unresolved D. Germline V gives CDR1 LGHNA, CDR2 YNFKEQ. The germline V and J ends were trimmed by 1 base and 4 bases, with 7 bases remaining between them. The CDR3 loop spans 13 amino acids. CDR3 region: CASSQVGLYGYTF. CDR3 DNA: TGTGCCAGCAGCCAAGTGGGCCTCTATGGCTACACCTTC.

As DNA, the CDR3 is TGTGCCAGCACACGACAGGGGGTCTCCGGGGAGCTGTTTTTT. It encodes CASTRQGVSGELFF. The rearrangement joins TRBV6-5 to TRBJ2-2, with 9 bases fitting TRBD1. The CDR3 is 14 residues long. Germline-derived CDR1 and CDR2 are MNHEY and SVGAGI. Trimming removed 7 bases from V and 6 bases from J; junction bases left unmatched: 6.

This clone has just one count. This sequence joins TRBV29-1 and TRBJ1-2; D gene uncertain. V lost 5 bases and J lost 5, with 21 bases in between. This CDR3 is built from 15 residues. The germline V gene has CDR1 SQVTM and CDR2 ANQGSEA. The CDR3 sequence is CSVTDVVGPYYGYTF. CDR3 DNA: TGCAGCGTTACTGATGTCGTGGGCCCCTATTATGGCTACACCTTC.

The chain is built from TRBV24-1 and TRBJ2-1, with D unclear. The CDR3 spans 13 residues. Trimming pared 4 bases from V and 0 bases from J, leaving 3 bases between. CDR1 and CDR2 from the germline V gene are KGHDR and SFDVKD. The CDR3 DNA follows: TGTGCCACCAGTGACGGCTCCTACAATGAGCAGTTCTTC. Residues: CATSDGSYNEQFF.

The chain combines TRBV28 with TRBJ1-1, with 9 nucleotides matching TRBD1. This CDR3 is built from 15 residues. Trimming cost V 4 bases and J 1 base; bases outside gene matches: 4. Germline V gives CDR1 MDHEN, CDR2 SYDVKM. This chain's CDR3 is CASSSLGQGNTEAFF. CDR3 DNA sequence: TGTGCCAGCAGTTCCTTGGGACAGGGGAACACTGAAGCTTTCTTT.

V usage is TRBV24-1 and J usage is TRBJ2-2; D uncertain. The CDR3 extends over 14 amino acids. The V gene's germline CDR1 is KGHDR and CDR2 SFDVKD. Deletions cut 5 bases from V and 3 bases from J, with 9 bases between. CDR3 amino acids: CATSGPEDTGELFF. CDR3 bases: TGTGCCACCAGTGGCCCAGAAGACACCGGGGAGCTGTTTTTT.

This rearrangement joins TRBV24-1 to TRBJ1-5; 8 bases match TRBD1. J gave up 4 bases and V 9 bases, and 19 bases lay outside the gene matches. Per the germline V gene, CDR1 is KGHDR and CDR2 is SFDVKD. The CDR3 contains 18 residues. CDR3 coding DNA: TGTGCCACCCAAGACAGGACAGGGCAAGGGGGTATTAATCAGCCCCAGCATTTT. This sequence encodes CATQDRTGQGGINQPQHF.

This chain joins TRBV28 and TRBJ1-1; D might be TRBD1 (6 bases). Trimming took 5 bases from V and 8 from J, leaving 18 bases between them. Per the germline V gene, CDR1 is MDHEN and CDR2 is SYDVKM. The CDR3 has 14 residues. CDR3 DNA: TGTGCCAGCAGTGCCGGGACACTGCCGGAGGAAGCTTTCTTT. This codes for CASSAGTLPEEAFF. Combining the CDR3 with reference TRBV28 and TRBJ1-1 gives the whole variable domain DVKVTQSSRYLVKRTGEKVFLECVQDMDHENMFWYRQDPGLGLRLIYFSYDVKMKEKGDIPEGYSVSREKKERFSLILESASTNQTSMYLCASSAGTLPEEAFFGQGTRLTVV.

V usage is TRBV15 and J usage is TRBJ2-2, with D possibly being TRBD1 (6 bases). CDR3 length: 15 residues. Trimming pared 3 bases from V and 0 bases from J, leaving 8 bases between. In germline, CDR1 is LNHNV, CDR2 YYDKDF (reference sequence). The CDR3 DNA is TGTGCCACCAGCAGGAGGACAGCGAACACCGGGGAGCTGTTTTTT. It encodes CATSRRTANTGELFF.

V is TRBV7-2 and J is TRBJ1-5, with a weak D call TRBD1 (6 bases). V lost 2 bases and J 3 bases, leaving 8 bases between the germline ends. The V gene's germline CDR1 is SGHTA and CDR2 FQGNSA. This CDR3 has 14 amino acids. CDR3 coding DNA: TGTGCCAGCAGCTTAACAGGGATCAATCAGCCCCAGCATTTT. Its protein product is CASSLTGINQPQHF.